The 12 T cell receptor beta chains given below trace back to one sample, sequenced in a study of beta chain features in type 1 diabetes. Expressed TCRB transcripts were sequenced after all isolated RNA was converted to cDNA. Assay used: immunoSEQ multiplex PCR; TCRdb lists only in-frame clones, some missing. The sample lists about 620,000 clones, around 15% occurring once. Sequences were obtained from naive CD4+ T cells from blood. The receptors here all came from a man aged 18-30 years in good health.

The chain combines TRBV19 with TRBJ2-7, with D perhaps TRBD1 (5 bases). Germline CDR1 is LNHDA and CDR2 is SQIVND (reference sequence). V dropped 6 bases and J dropped 4 bases, with 13 bases sitting between them. The CDR3 covers 13 residues. CDR3 amino acids: CASSRPGAYEQYF. CDR3 DNA sequence: TGTGCCAGTAGCCGCCCTGGGGCTTACGAGCAGTACTTC. Full variable domain (outside the CDR3, taken from reference TRBV19 and TRBJ2-7): DGGITQSPKYLFRKEGQNVTLSCEQNLNHDAMYWYRQDPGQGLRLIYYSQIVNDFQKGDIAEGYSVSREKKESFPLTVTSAQKNPTAFYLCASSRPGAYEQYFGPGTRLTVT.

Comment on this clone: Other DNA sequences in the same sample also yield this CDR3. The CDR3 nucleotides read TGCAGCGTTGGGCCCGGGGCAGGTTATGGCTACACCTTC. As protein: CSVGPGAGYGYTF. This chain links TRBV29-1 with TRBJ1-2; a weak D match, TRBD1 (5 bases). Trimming cost V 4 bases and J 5 bases, with 14 bases left between them. The germline V gene has CDR1 SQVTM and CDR2 ANQGSEA. This CDR3 is 13 amino acids long.

The chain is built from TRBV5-4 and TRBJ2-3; 8 bases agree with TRBD1. This CDR3 comprises 15 residues. Germline V gene data show CDR1 as SGHNT and CDR2 as YYREEE (reference sequence). V shed 0 bases and J 5 bases; nucleotides not matched to a gene: 5. This CDR3 is CASSLVTGGGDTQYF. The CDR3 DNA is TGTGCCAGCAGCTTGGTAACAGGGGGAGGAGATACGCAGTATTTT.

The rearrangement uses TRBV4-3 and TRBJ1-2; D remains unclear. Germline CDR1 and CDR2: LGHNA and YSLEER. The CDR3 sequence is 14 residues long. The ends were cut back, 0 bases at V and 8 bases at J, with 13 bases in the middle. The CDR3 sequence: CASSQETPQSGYTF. DNA for the CDR3: TGCGCCAGCAGCCAAGAGACTCCCCAGTCGGGCTACACCTTC.

The gene calls are TRBV5-1 and TRBJ2-2; D unclear. The germline V and J ends were trimmed by 3 bases and 11 bases, with 17 bases remaining between them. Germline CDR1 SGHRS, CDR2 YFSETQ. The CDR3 has 14 amino acids. CDR3 in amino acids: CASSSSWLLSELFF. The CDR3 bases are TGCGCCAGCAGCTCATCATGGCTGCTGAGTGAGCTGTTTTTT.

The chain carries TRBV30 and TRBJ1-2, with TRBD1 as a possible D gene (5 bases). V lost 2 bases to trimming and J lost 0 bases, with 13 bases between them. The CDR3 is 15 amino acids. The germline V gene has CDR1 GTSNPN and CDR2 SVGIG (reference sequence). CDR3 residues: CAWSNSGTANYGYTF. The CDR3 bases are TGTGCCTGGAGTAATTCAGGGACCGCTAACTATGGCTACACCTTC.

This clone was seen a few times. The V gene is TRBV28, the J gene TRBJ2-4; no definite D call. The V end was cut by 7 bases, the J end by 4 bases, with 23 bases between. The CDR3 is made up of 17 amino acids. CDR1 is MDHEN and CDR2 is SYDVKM in the germline V gene. The CDR3 reads CASTLSQSLGGKNIQYF. The CDR3 region has the DNA TGTGCCAGCACCCTATCCCAGTCTCTCGGTGGGAAAAACATTCAGTACTTC.

This clone appeared a few times. The chain is built from TRBV7-8 and TRBJ1-2, with D hard to call. The germline CDR1 and CDR2 sequences are SGHVS and FQNEAQ. Trimming shortened V by 6 bases and J by 2 bases, and 7 bases separated the two germline ends. This CDR3 is 12 amino acids long. The DNA for the CDR3 is TGTGCCAGCAGTGGCAGGAACTATGGCTACACCTTC. It specifies CASSGRNYGYTF.

This clone occurred a few times. The same CDR3 arises from other DNA sequences in this sample as well. This chain connects TRBV18 to TRBJ2-3; D remains unclear. V was trimmed by 2 bases and J by 0 bases, leaving 3 bases between them. CDR3 length: 13 residues. The germline gives CDR1 KGHSH, CDR2 LQKENI. The CDR3, as DNA: TGTGCCAGCTCACCAGGCAGCACAGATACGCAGTATTTT. Residues: CASSPGSTDTQYF.

This clone was found a few times. V and J are TRBV7-8 and TRBJ2-3, with unresolved D. Trimming stripped 1 base from V and 3 bases from J, with 8 bases between. The CDR3 spans 14 residues. Germline CDR1 is SGHVS and CDR2 is FQNEAQ. CDR3 residues: CASSLGPITDTQYF. For the CDR3, the DNA is TGTGCCAGCAGCTTAGGACCCATAACAGATACGCAGTATTTT.

This clone turned up a few times. The genes are TRBV14 and TRBJ2-1; 11 bases match TRBD2. CDR1 is SGHDN, CDR2 FVKESK, per germline. Unmatched junction bases numbered 9, after V lost 4 bases and J lost 7 bases. The CDR3 sequence is 16 residues long. The DNA for the CDR3 is TGTGCCAGCAGCCTCAGTAGCGGGGGGGCCCGGAATGAGCAGTTCTTC. Encoded protein: CASSLSSGGARNEQFF.

V and J are TRBV28 and TRBJ1-5, with D unclear. Trimming stripped 6 bases from V and 11 bases from J, with 11 bases between. This CDR3 comprises 11 residues. Germline values: CDR1 MDHEN, CDR2 SYDVKM. The CDR3 DNA reads as TGTGCCAGCAGCCTGGGCTGGGCCCAGCATTTT. Amino acid sequence: CASSLGWAQHF.